This TCR beta chain was sequenced in a study of blood T cell repertoires in COVID-19. About the research overall: Samples of COVID-19 (acute and convalescent) were obtained from the United States, Italy and Spain. Nucleic acid was either cDNA or gDNA, and it came from T cells, B-cell-depleted T cells, or PBMCs.

This table comes from immunoSEQ multiplex PCR, and its TCRdb copy is limited to in-frame clones, with some not included. The repertoire has some 250,000 clones, roughly 91% of them found once; the top ten carry 8% to 10%. Germline values: CDR1 SGHRS, CDR2 YFSETQ. V lost 2 bases, J lost 7 bases, and 10 bases stayed unmatched. The CDR3 is made up of 15 amino acids. Recovery meant two consecutive negative NP/OP PCR tests, professional clearance, or resolved symptoms. The receptor was isolated from a man aged 40-50 years who had recovered from COVID-19. Material: PBMCs or T cells enriched from blood (not recorded which). V gene TRBV5-1 combines with J gene TRBJ2-7; 9 nucleotides line up with TRBD1. This CDR3 reads CASSFRDRDDGEQYF. The CDR3 bases are TGCGCCAGCAGCTTCAGGGACAGGGATGATGGGGAGCAGTACTTC.